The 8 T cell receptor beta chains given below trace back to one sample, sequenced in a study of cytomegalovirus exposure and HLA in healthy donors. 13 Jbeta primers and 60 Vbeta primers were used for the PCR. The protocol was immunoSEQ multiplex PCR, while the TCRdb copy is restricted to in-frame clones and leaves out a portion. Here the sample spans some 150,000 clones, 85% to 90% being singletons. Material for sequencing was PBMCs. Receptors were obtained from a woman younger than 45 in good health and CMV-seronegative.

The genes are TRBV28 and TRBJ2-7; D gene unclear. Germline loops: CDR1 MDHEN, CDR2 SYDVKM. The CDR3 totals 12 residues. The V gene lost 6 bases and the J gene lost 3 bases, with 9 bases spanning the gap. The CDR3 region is CASSPGVYEQYF. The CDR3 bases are TGTGCCAGCAGCCCAGGTGTCTACGAGCAGTACTTC.

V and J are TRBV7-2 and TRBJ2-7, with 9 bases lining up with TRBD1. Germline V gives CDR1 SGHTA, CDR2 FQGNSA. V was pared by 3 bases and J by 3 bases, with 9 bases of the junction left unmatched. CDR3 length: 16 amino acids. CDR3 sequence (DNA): TGTGCCAGCAGCTTGGGGGTCTGGGGACAGGGCTACGAGCAGTACTTC. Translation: CASSLGVWGQGYEQYF.

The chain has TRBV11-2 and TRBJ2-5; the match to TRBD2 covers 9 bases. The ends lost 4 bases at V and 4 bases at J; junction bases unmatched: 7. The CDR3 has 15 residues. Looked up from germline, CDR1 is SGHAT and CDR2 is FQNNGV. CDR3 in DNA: TGTGCCAGCAGCTCTAGGCGGGGGGGTGGAGAGACCCAGTACTTC. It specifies CASSSRRGGGETQYF.

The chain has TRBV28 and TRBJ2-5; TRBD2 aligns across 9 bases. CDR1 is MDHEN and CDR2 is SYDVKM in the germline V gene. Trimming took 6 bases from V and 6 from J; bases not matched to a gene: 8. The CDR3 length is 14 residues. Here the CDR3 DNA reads TGTGCCAGCAGGCGGGGGGGTGTTCCGAAGACCCAGTACTTC. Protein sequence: CASRRGGVPKTQYF.

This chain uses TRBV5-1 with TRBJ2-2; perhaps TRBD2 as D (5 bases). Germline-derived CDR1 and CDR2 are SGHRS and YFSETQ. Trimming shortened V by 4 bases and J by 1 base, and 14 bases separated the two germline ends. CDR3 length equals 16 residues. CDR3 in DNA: TGCGCCAGCAGCCCTCTCGGACTTCAGAACACCGGGGAGCTGTTTTTT. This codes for CASSPLGLQNTGELFF.

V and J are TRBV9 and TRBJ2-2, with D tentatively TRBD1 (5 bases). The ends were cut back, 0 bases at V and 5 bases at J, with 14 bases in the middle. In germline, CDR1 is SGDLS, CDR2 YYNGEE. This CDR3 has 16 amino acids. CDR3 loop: CASSVGGRVRTGELFF. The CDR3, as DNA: TGTGCCAGCAGCGTAGGGGGCAGGGTTCGTACCGGGGAGCTGTTTTTT. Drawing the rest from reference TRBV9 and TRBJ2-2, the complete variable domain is DSGVTQTPKHLITATGQRVTLRCSPRSGDLSVYWYQQSLDQGLQFLIQYYNGEERAKGNILERFSAQQFPDLHSELNLSSLELGDSALYFCASSVGGRVRTGELFFGEGSRLTVL.

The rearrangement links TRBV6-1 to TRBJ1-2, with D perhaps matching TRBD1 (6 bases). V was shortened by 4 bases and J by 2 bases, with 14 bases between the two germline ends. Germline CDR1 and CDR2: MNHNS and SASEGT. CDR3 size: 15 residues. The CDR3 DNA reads TGTGCCAGCAGTGCGACAGGAAACCTGAACTATGGCTACACCTTC. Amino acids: CASSATGNLNYGYTF.

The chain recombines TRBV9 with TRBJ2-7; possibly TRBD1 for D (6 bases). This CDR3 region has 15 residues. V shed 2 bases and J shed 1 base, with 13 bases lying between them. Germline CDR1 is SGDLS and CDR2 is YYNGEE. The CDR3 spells CASSVSAGVSYEQYF. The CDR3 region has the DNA TGTGCCAGCAGCGTTTCGGCAGGGGTGTCCTACGAGCAGTACTTC.